The source of this TCR beta chain is a study of T cell responses to AZD1222 COVID-19 vaccine. Findings and caveats of the study: Baseline seropositivity characterized only 5 to 7 AZD1222 recipients. Repertoire sampling occurred only after the peak T cell response.

Between the trimmed V and J ends, which lost 2 bases and 7 bases, there was a span of 8 bases. The CDR3 is made up of 12 amino acids. Germline values: CDR1 LGHNT, CDR2 FRNRAP. Turning to this clone: Its antigen remains unidentified.

The method was immunoSEQ multiplex PCR; TCRdb's version includes in-frame clones alone and lacks a portion of them. Of 100,000 to 120,000 clones listed, about 87% are singletons. The V call is TRBV12-5, the J call TRBJ1-2; D not resolved. This sequence was found in an adult who received the AZD1222 COVID-19 vaccine. The material was peripheral blood, obtained 28 days after the second AZD1222 dose. CDR3: CASGLMEGGYTF. CDR3 bases: TGTGCTAGTGGTTTGATGGAGGGTGGCTACACCTTC.